The present T cell receptor (beta chain) was sequenced within a study of neoadjuvant anti-PD-1 for oral cavity cancer (dated by TCRdb to the early 2020s). Turning to the overall study: Patients mostly received three to four biweekly doses of nivolumab at 3 mg/kg before curative-intent surgical resection. There were approximately 12 patients in the parent correlative cohort, and the response rate was less than 40%. Under RECIST 1.1, a patient counted as a responder if showing complete response, partial response or stable disease, and as a non-responder if showing progression. For patients who did not progress, a fourth nivolumab dose was given around day 43, followed by definitive surgical resection on days 50-56. The paper as a whole reports these results and caveats: Higher pretreatment blood Treg/Th17 ratios correlated with higher pretreatment blood TCRbeta clonality and lower post-treatment tumor TCRbeta clonality. Only three patients per response group were included in the TCR analyses, and larger cohorts for validation were called for by the authors. After neoadjuvant nivolumab, significantly higher T cell clonality (Gini index) was found within PBMCs in non-responders than in responders.

The CDR3 contains 13 residues, cysteine and phenylalanine counted. Of the read, only the CDR3 DNA is kept; its 39 bases are in frame from base 1. V drops 2 bases and J drops 4 bases, leaving 11 bases in between. CDR1 is given as GTSNPN and CDR2 as SVGIG, both from the germline V gene (reference sequence). According to the study, the label for this sample's time point signals: before neoadjuvant nivolumab. The patients had newly diagnosed stage II-IVA oral cavity squamous cell carcinoma and had not received any prior systemic or radiation treatment. The cohort was composed of patients with HPV-negative, locally advanced oral cavity squamous cell carcinoma. Peripheral blood mononuclear cells were analyzed directly and were not maintained or expanded in culture. Samples were obtained from a longitudinal correlative study of a single-arm phase II trial of neoadjuvant nivolumab in oral cavity squamous cell carcinoma. Subject-matched pre- and post-treatment PBMCs and tumors from three responders and three non-responders were subjected to genomic DNA-based TCRbeta sequencing. Peripheral blood mononuclear cells were collected once before nivolumab treatment and again after treatment, at the time of surgery. Genomic DNA was isolated from PBMCs using the Maxwell RSC DNA from Cells kit.

PBMC libraries used mostly 480 ng of input genomic DNA for deep sequencing, with six replicates per sample. TCRbeta libraries were prepared with the immunoSEQ hsTCRbeta kit according to the manufacturer's instructions. The finished libraries were brought together in one pool at 3 to 3.5 nM, which was then read using an Illumina NovaSeq 6000 S4 flow cell. Per the authors' processing: The immunoSEQ Analyzer was used for raw data preprocessing and quality control. The analysis was limited to productive rearrangements, and each clonotype was defined by a unique CDR3 amino acid sequence. Repertoire clonality was estimated as the Gini-Simpson index, computed with the R package tcR. Student's t test was used to compare Gini indices, and Pearson correlation was used to assess associations with tumor size change. What TCRdb holds here is the immuneACCESS table cut down to in-frame rearrangements. Part of the clones is not present; checked against another copy, under half of the missing clones reflect an unresolved V gene, and the others are unexplained. The DNA was the basis for D and trimming; V, J and clone size are from that table. This sample lists 13,000 to 15,000 clones; around two thirds were detected once. The ten top clones hold around 3.2% of the sample.

On this clone: It has no known antigen specificity. The record has no base qualities; no much larger clone is one base away.

Recombination connected TRBV30 to TRBJ1-2; TRBD1 might be the D gene, on 5 matching bases. The clonotype originates from a person aged 35-80 years with oral cavity squamous cell carcinoma. The sample was PBMCs, taken before nivolumab (anti-PD-1) treatment. The nucleotide sequence reads TGTGCCTGGAGTTTGGGCAGGGCCTATGGCTACACCTTC. It is translated as CAWSLGRAYGYTF.